The 23 T cell receptor beta chains presented below share a single source sample, sequenced in a study of T cell repertoires in ileal Crohn's disease (dated 2019 in TCRdb). The library was produced with the immunoSEQ multiplex PCR assay. TCRdb's version of the immuneACCESS table is confined to in-frame rearrangements and falls short of the full clone set. An unresolved V gene accounts for under half of the shortfall where checked; the remainder is of unknown origin. The sample has approximately 12,000 clones on record, roughly four fifths of them singletons. Of the sample, roughly 4.3% falls within the top ten clones. The sample taken for sequencing was ileal tissue. All receptors come from an adult with Crohn's disease.

V is TRBV28 and J is TRBJ1-4; 10 bases agree with TRBD1. CDR3 size: 15 residues. Germline V gene data show CDR1 as MDHEN and CDR2 as SYDVKM. V was clipped by 5 bases and J by 7 bases; unmatched bases: 7. The CDR3 DNA follows: TGTGCCAGCAGTATCCCGGGACAGGGGACTGAAAAACTGTTTTTT. This gives the protein CASSIPGQGTEKLFF.

The chain links TRBV5-4 to TRBJ1-4; D remains ambiguous. Germline assignment: CDR1 SGHNT and CDR2 YYREEE (reference sequence). The CDR3 extends over 13 amino acids. V lost 4 bases, J lost 8 bases, and 12 bases lay in between. The CDR3 is CASSPTGREKLFF. The CDR3 bases are TGTGCCAGCAGCCCAACCGGGAGGGAAAAACTGTTTTTT.

This chain links TRBV6-1 with TRBJ2-7; TRBD2 is a possible D gene (5 bases). CDR1 is MNHNS and CDR2 is SASEGT in the germline V gene. The CDR3 has 14 residues. Trimming took 7 bases from V and 0 from J, leaving 13 bases between them. CDR3 sequence: CASTSVGSSYEQYF. CDR3 coding DNA: TGTGCCAGCACCTCGGTGGGGAGCTCCTACGAGCAGTACTTC.

This chain joins TRBV5-1 and TRBJ2-2, with D possibly being TRBD1 (6 bases). The CDR3 length is 16 residues. Germline-derived CDR1 and CDR2 are SGHRS and YFSETQ. The V gene lost 2 bases and the J gene lost 4 bases, with 15 bases spanning the gap. The CDR3 region has the DNA TGCGCCAGCAGCTTATCGGCAGGGGCCAGCACCGGGGAGCTGTTTTTT. As protein: CASSLSAGASTGELFF.

This clone was seen more than once but under ten times. This sequence joins TRBV7-9 and TRBJ2-3; 11 bases are a match to TRBD2. J lost 6 bases, V lost 2 bases, and 4 bases had no gene match. Germline V gene lookup returns CDR1 SEHNR and CDR2 FQNEAQ (reference sequence). The CDR3 has 15 amino acids. The DNA of the CDR3 is TGTGCCAGCAGCTTAACTAGCGGGGGCTCGGATACGCAGTATTTT. This sequence encodes CASSLTSGGSDTQYF.

This CDR3 reads CASSLDSSGNTIYF. The CDR3 DNA is TGCGCCAGCAGCTTGGACAGCTCTGGAAACACCATATATTTT. The chain combines TRBV5-1 with TRBJ1-3; D uncertain. Trimming stripped 0 bases from V and 0 bases from J, with 4 bases between. There are 14 residues in the CDR3. Germline loops: CDR1 SGHRS, CDR2 YFSETQ. The full variable domain, rest sourced from reference TRBV5-1 and TRBJ1-3, is KAGVTQTPRYLIKTRGQQVTLSCSPISGHRSVSWYQQTPGQGLQFLFEYFSETQRNKGNFPGRFSGRQFSNSRSEMNVSTLELGDSALYLCASSLDSSGNTIYFGEGSWLTVV.

V usage is TRBV5-1 and J usage is TRBJ1-2; D gene ambiguous. The V gene's germline CDR1 is SGHRS and CDR2 YFSETQ. The V gene lost 0 bases and the J gene lost 2 bases, with 5 bases spanning the gap. This CDR3 spans 13 amino acids. The CDR3 region has the DNA TGCGCCAGCAGCTTGGCCGCGAACTATGGCTACACCTTC. Residues: CASSLAANYGYTF.

This clone was seen more than once but under ten times. The rearrangement joins TRBV6-1 to TRBJ2-3; 8 bases line up with TRBD1. The CDR3 sequence is 17 residues long. Germline V lookup: CDR1 MNHNS, CDR2 SASEGT. Germline trimming cut 2 bases from V and 2 bases from J; bases unmatched to any gene: 9. The CDR3 loop reads CASSERAGQGITDTQYF. Here the CDR3 DNA reads TGTGCCAGCAGTGAAAGGGCAGGACAGGGAATCACAGATACGCAGTATTTT.

The V call is TRBV2, the J call TRBJ1-4; the D gene is possibly TRBD1 (6 bases). V was shortened by 7 bases and J by 7 bases, with 10 bases between the two germline ends. Germline values: CDR1 SNHLY, CDR2 FYNNEI. CDR3 length equals 12 residues. The CDR3 DNA follows: TGTGCCAGCATTCTACAGGGTGAAAAACTGTTTTTT. Its protein is CASILQGEKLFF.

This chain connects TRBV18 to TRBJ1-1, with D possibly being TRBD1 (5 bases). V dropped 1 base and J dropped 10 bases, with 22 bases sitting between them. Germline assignment: CDR1 KGHSH and CDR2 LQKENI. CDR3 size: 16 residues. CDR3 sequence (DNA): TGTGCCAGCTCACCACGGGTTCAGGGTCCCACAGGTCGAGCTTTCTTT. It translates to CASSPRVQGPTGRAFF.

This clone was found a few times. The V gene is TRBV28, the J gene TRBJ2-3, with D perhaps TRBD1 (6 bases). The CDR3 covers 15 residues. Germline V gene lookup returns CDR1 MDHEN and CDR2 SYDVKM. Trimming pared 1 base from V and 3 bases from J, leaving 11 bases between. CDR3 sequence reads: CASSLSLGQTDTQYF. CDR3 DNA sequence: TGTGCCAGCAGTTTATCCCTTGGACAGACAGATACGCAGTATTTT. The full variable domain, in which reference TRBV28 and TRBJ2-3 provide the parts outside the CDR3, is DVKVTQSSRYLVKRTGEKVFLECVQDMDHENMFWYRQDPGLGLRLIYFSYDVKMKEKGDIPEGYSVSREKKERFSLILESASTNQTSMYLCASSLSLGQTDTQYFGPGTRLTVL.

This CDR3 reads CASSQDPARLAGGTNTGELFF. The CDR3 DNA reads as TGCGCCAGCAGCCAAGATCCAGCGAGACTAGCGGGGGGAACGAACACCGGGGAGCTGTTTTTT. The rearrangement joins TRBV4-1 to TRBJ2-2; 13 bases are shared with TRBD2. With 0 bases clipped from V and 0 bases from J, the junction kept 10 bases outside the gene matches. CDR1 and CDR2 (germline): MGHRA, YSYEKL. The CDR3 is 21 amino acids.

The V gene is TRBV6-5, the J gene TRBJ2-2; TRBD2 might be the D (5 bases). CDR3 size: 15 residues. Germline-derived CDR1 and CDR2 are MNHEY and SVGAGI. V lost 4 bases, J lost 4 bases, and 13 bases lay in between. Here the CDR3 reads CASSLRQAGTGELFF. In nucleotides, the CDR3 is TGTGCCAGCAGTTTAAGGCAGGCGGGCACCGGGGAGCTGTTTTTT.

The chain joins TRBV19 to TRBJ1-2; 9 bases are shared with TRBD1. Germline V gene lookup returns CDR1 LNHDA and CDR2 SQIVND (reference sequence). The ends lost 5 bases at V and 0 bases at J; junction bases unmatched: 7. The CDR3 runs 16 residues. This chain's CDR3 is CASSPRGQGANYGYTF. The CDR3 DNA follows: TGTGCCAGTAGTCCCCGGGGACAGGGAGCTAACTATGGCTACACCTTC.

This rearrangement joins TRBV4-1 to TRBJ2-2; 11 bases line up with TRBD1. The CDR3 contains 15 residues. Germline lookup yields CDR1 MGHRA and CDR2 YSYEKL. V shed 4 bases, J shed 7 bases, and the junction held 5 bases outside the gene matches. The CDR3 coding sequence is TGCGCCAGCAGCCGGGGGGACAGGGGGGTCGGGGAGCTGTTTTTT. Residues: CASSRGDRGVGELFF.

This rearrangement joins TRBV29-1 to TRBJ2-5; 7 positions agree with TRBD2. CDR3 length: 12 residues. Germline CDR1 is SQVTM and CDR2 is ANQGSEA. With 7 bases clipped from V and 5 bases from J, the junction kept 7 bases outside the gene matches. CDR3 sequence reads: CSAPGGLETQYF. The DNA for the CDR3 is TGCAGCGCCCCGGGAGGCCTCGAGACCCAGTACTTC.

This clone was counted only a few times. The chain combines TRBV5-1 with TRBJ1-1; 7 positions agree with TRBD1. V lost 3 bases and J lost 4; bases outside the gene matches: 9. The V gene's germline CDR1 is SGHRS and CDR2 YFSETQ. The length of the CDR3 is 15 residues. The CDR3 sequence is CASSSPDREGTEAFF. The CDR3 DNA follows: TGCGCCAGCAGCTCCCCTGACAGGGAAGGCACTGAAGCTTTCTTT. Drawing the rest from reference TRBV5-1 and TRBJ1-1, the complete variable domain is KAGVTQTPRYLIKTRGQQVTLSCSPISGHRSVSWYQQTPGQGLQFLFEYFSETQRNKGNFPGRFSGRQFSNSRSEMNVSTLELGDSALYLCASSSPDREGTEAFFGQGTRLTVV.

The V gene is TRBV11-3, the J gene TRBJ2-1; a possible D gene is TRBD2 (6 bases). The germline V gene encodes CDR1 SGHNT and CDR2 YENEEA. Trimming removed 5 bases from V and 9 bases from J, with 14 bases in between. The CDR3 has 13 residues. The CDR3: CASSGMRDVEQFF. CDR3 nucleotides: TGTGCCAGCAGCGGGATGCGGGACGTTGAGCAGTTCTTC.

For this clone: This specimen includes other DNA sequences encoding the same CDR3. The chain carries TRBV11-3 and TRBJ2-7; perhaps TRBD2 as D (7 bases). V was trimmed by 0 bases and J by 5 bases, leaving 17 bases between them. CDR1 is SGHNT and CDR2 is YENEEA in the germline V gene. The CDR3 is 16 amino acids. The CDR3 DNA reads TGTGCCAGCAGCTTAGATGGGGGCCAGGGAGGGGACGAGCAGTACTTC. Translated, it gives CASSLDGGQGGDEQYF.

The chain uses TRBV5-6 and TRBJ2-7; D perhaps matches TRBD1 (6 bases). The CDR3 is 13 amino acids. With 3 bases removed from V and 2 bases from J, the gap between germline ends came to 9 bases. CDR1 and CDR2 from the germline V gene are SGHDT and YYEEEE. The DNA for the CDR3 is TGTGCCAGCAGCTCTGGACAGACCTACGAGCAGTACTTC. As protein: CASSSGQTYEQYF.

This clone was recorded a few times. The rearrangement uses TRBV7-9 and TRBJ2-5, with a possible D match to TRBD1 (6 bases). Looked up from germline, CDR1 is SEHNR and CDR2 is FQNEAQ (reference sequence). V was cut by 2 bases and J by 4 bases, with 14 bases left in between. The CDR3 is 15 amino acids. The CDR3 DNA sequence: TGTGCCAGCAGCTTAAACCTAGGACAGCGAGAGACCCAGTACTTC. This codes for CASSLNLGQRETQYF.

The chain is built from TRBV7-2 and TRBJ2-7, with a possible D match to TRBD2 (6 bases). The CDR3 runs to 15 residues. V was trimmed by 5 bases and J by 1 base, leaving 15 bases between them. CDR1 SGHTA and CDR2 FQGNSA come from the germline V gene. DNA of the CDR3: TGTGCCAGCAGCGGCGCCGGGACTTATTCCTACGAGCAGTACTTC. This codes for CASSGAGTYSYEQYF.

This rearrangement joins TRBV7-9 to TRBJ2-7; D is unclear. The germline gives CDR1 SEHNR, CDR2 FQNEAQ (reference sequence). Trimming took off 5 bases at V and 2 bases at J, with 13 bases between the two ends. There are 14 residues in the CDR3. The DNA for the CDR3 is TGTGCCAGCAGCCCCCCCCTACCTACCTACGAGCAGTACTTC. It codes for CASSPPLPTYEQYF. Based on the CDR3 plus reference TRBV7-9 and TRBJ2-7, the full variable domain is DTGVSQNPRHKITKRGQNVTFRCDPISEHNRLYWYRQTLGQGPEFLTYFQNEAQLEKSRLLSDRFSAERPKGSFSTLEIQRTEQGDSAMYLCASSPPLPTYEQYFGPGTRLTVT.